The next 3 T cell receptor beta chains were all read from a single sample in a study of blood T cell repertoires in COVID-19. Measured with immunoSEQ multiplex PCR; TCRdb has only the in-frame clones, and not every one. The repertoire has some 250,000 clones, about 91% of them found once; the top ten carry 1.2%. The material sequenced was PBMCs or T cells enriched from blood (not recorded which). Every receptor here comes from a human donor in a cohort exposed to, infected with or recovered from COVID-19 (not recorded which). The donor label of this sample is uncertain.

The J gene is TRBJ2-5, the V gene TRBV18; D gene unclear. Germline V CDR1 and CDR2: KGHSH, LQKENI. This CDR3 spans 14 amino acids. V was cut by 0 bases and J by 1 base, with 6 bases left in between. The CDR3 nucleotides read TGTGCCAGCTCACCACCCGCGTTCCAAGAGACCCAGTACTTC. It is translated as CASSPPAFQETQYF.

V and J are TRBV11-3 and TRBJ2-1; possible D gene TRBD1, 5 bases. Germline assignment: CDR1 SGHNT and CDR2 YENEEA. This CDR3 is built from 12 residues. Trimming removed 4 bases from V and 7 bases from J, with 8 bases in between. The CDR3 DNA sequence: TGTGCCAGCAGCTCCTACAGGAATGAGCAGTTCTTC. Translated: CASSSYRNEQFF.

CDR3 amino acids: CASSSTPRHTDTQYF. The CDR3 DNA sequence: TGTGCCAGCAGTTCGACCCCTCGACACACAGATACGCAGTATTTT. The gene calls are TRBV6-5 and TRBJ2-3; D unclear. The germline gives CDR1 MNHEY, CDR2 SVGAGI. V lost 4 bases and J 2 bases, leaving 13 bases between the germline ends. The length of the CDR3 is 15 residues.